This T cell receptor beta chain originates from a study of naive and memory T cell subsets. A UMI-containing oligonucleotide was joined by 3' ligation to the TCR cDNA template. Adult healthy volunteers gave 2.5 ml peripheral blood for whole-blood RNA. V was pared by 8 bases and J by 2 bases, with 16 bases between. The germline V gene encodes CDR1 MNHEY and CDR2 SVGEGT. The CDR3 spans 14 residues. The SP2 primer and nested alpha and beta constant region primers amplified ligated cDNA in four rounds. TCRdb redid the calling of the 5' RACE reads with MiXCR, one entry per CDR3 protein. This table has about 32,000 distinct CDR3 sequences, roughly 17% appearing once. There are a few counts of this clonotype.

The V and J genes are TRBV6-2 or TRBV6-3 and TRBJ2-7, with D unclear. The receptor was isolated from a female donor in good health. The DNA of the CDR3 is TGTGCCAGCTCCCCAAGGGATAAGGCCTACGAGCAGTACTTC. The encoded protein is CASSPRDKAYEQYF.